These 21 T cell receptor beta chains originate from one sample sequenced in a study of T cells in Graves' hyperthyroidism and ophthalmopathy. Amplified TCR beta CDR3 regions came from RNA transcripts. In the first-round RT-PCR of the TCR CDR3, the HTBI primer set was used. TCRdb called the multiplex PCR reads again in MiXCR, with one record for every CDR3 protein. Of 400,000 to 450,000 distinct CDR3 sequences listed, 14% to 15% were seen once; the top ten hold roughly 13%. The specimen was blood. All receptors come from a man between 18 and 35 years old with Graves' ophthalmopathy.

This clonotype appeared many times. The V gene is TRBV11-2, the J gene TRBJ1-5; maybe TRBD1 (6 bases). The germline V and J ends were trimmed by 5 bases and 0 bases, with 11 bases remaining between them. Germline-derived CDR1 and CDR2 are SGHAT and FQNNGV. The CDR3 extends over 15 amino acids. The CDR3 DNA reads as TGTGCCAGCAGCGAAAGGGGGTATAGCAATCAGCCCCAGCATTTT. Encoded protein: CASSERGYSNQPQHF.

This clonotype has ten or more counts. This chain connects TRBV6-1 to TRBJ2-1; 8 bases fit TRBD2. The CDR3 has 14 residues. V shed 5 bases, J shed 6 bases, and the junction held 6 bases outside the gene matches. Germline V gene lookup returns CDR1 MNHNS and CDR2 SASEGT. As DNA, the CDR3 is TGTGCCAGCAGTCAGGGACTAGATATCAATGAGCAGTTCTTC. Its protein is CASSQGLDINEQFF.

This clonotype was counted at least ten times. The genes are TRBV29-1 and TRBJ1-2, with D perhaps TRBD1 (6 bases). Per the germline V gene, CDR1 is SQVTM and CDR2 is ANQGSEA. The CDR3 is made up of 13 amino acids. V lost 6 bases to trimming and J lost 2 bases, with 13 bases between them. The CDR3 nucleotides read TGCAGCGTGGGGCCGGGACAAAACTATGGCTACACCTTC. Amino acids: CSVGPGQNYGYTF.

There are many counts of this clonotype. V usage is TRBV6-2 or TRBV6-3 and J usage is TRBJ2-5, with D perhaps matching TRBD2 (5 bases). Trimming left V 0 bases short and J 5 bases short, with 10 bases between. This CDR3 region has 14 residues. The germline gives CDR1 MNHEY, CDR2 SVGEGT. In nucleotides, the CDR3 is TGTGCCAGCAGTTACTCTGTCGGGGAGGAGACCCAGTACTTC. It translates to CASSYSVGEETQYF.

This clonotype was detected many times. The V and J genes are TRBV13 and TRBJ2-5; a possible D gene is TRBD2 (5 bases). Trimming removed 3 bases from V and 7 bases from J, with 9 bases in between. Germline CDR1 reads PRHDT; CDR2 reads FYEKMQ (reference sequence). CDR3 length equals 12 residues. CDR3 sequence: CASSLGSATQYF. In nucleotides, the CDR3 is TGTGCCAGCAGCTTGGGGAGCGCGACCCAGTACTTC.

This clonotype was recorded at least ten times. The chain links TRBV7-8 to TRBJ2-5; TRBD1 matches 12 bases. This CDR3 spans 15 amino acids. Germline CDR1 is SGHVS and CDR2 is FQNEAQ. V lost 5 bases and J lost 5; bases outside the gene matches: 6. CDR3 in DNA: TGTGCCAGCAGCCCGGGACAGGGGGCGTTGGAGACCCAGTACTTC. Protein sequence: CASSPGQGALETQYF.

The chain employs TRBV9 and TRBJ2-3, with 14 bases aligning to TRBD2. J was trimmed by 6 bases and V by 1 base; bases with no gene match: 10. Germline-derived CDR1 and CDR2 are SGDLS and YYNGEE. The CDR3 is 18 amino acids. The CDR3 bases are TGTGCCAGCAGCGTACAATGGACTAGCGGGGGGCCTAGGGATACGCAGTATTTT. This sequence encodes CASSVQWTSGGPRDTQYF.

There are many counts of this clonotype. One end of the junction varies from germline; a read error may be responsible. CDR3 nucleotides: TGTGCTAGCAGCTTAGTAATGGCTGGGGAGCTGTTTTTT. Protein: CASSLVMAGELFF. This chain links TRBV7-7 with TRBJ2-2, with D unclear. Per germline, CDR1 SSHAT and CDR2 FNYEAQ (reference sequence). The CDR3 runs to 13 residues.

This clonotype was counted at least ten times. This chain uses TRBV12-3 or TRBV12-4 with TRBJ2-5; 7 bases align to TRBD1. This CDR3 contains 15 residues. V trimming: 7 bases; J trimming: 5 bases; junction bases outside the gene matches: 13. The CDR3 DNA sequence: TGTGCCAGCATGATGGCAGGGGGTATTAAGGAGACCCAGTACTTC. Residues: CASMMAGGIKETQYF.

In its sample, this clonotype was seen many times. The chain couples TRBV7-2 to TRBJ1-4; D remains unclear. The CDR3 has 15 amino acids. Germline loops: CDR1 SGHTA, CDR2 FQGNSA. V lost 1 base, J lost 0 bases, and 6 bases lay in between. The CDR3 DNA is TGTGCCAGCAGCTTAGGGGCAGCAACTAATGAAAAACTGTTTTTT. This gives the protein CASSLGAATNEKLFF.

The rearrangement links TRBV9 to TRBJ2-2; 12 bases are shared with TRBD2. Germline V CDR1 and CDR2: SGDLS, YYNGEE. CDR3 length: 18 amino acids. J gave up 6 bases and V 2 bases, and 11 bases lay outside the gene matches. Here the CDR3 DNA reads TGTGCCAGCAGCGTCTCGACTAGCGGGAGTCCCGGGCCCGGGGAGCTGTTTTTT. Its translation: CASSVSTSGSPGPGELFF.

This chain connects TRBV27 to TRBJ2-7; the match to TRBD2 covers 9 bases. Trimming at V came to 6 bases and at J to 2 bases, leaving 11 bases not matched to a gene. The CDR3 contains 16 residues. Germline lookup yields CDR1 MNHEY and CDR2 SMNVEV (reference sequence). The CDR3 DNA is TGTGCCAGCAGCAATCTAGCGGGAATTTATGCCTACGAGCAGTACTTC. This sequence encodes CASSNLAGIYAYEQYF.

This clonotype was counted between two and nine times. The chain employs TRBV24-1 and TRBJ2-1; the D gene could be TRBD1 or TRBD2 (5 bases each). Germline V lookup: CDR1 KGHDR, CDR2 SFDVKD. The CDR3 contains 18 residues. Trimming pared 3 bases from V and 8 bases from J, leaving 25 bases between. The DNA of the CDR3 is TGTGCCACCAGTGATGAGCACGTTACGGGACCAAAAGGCTATGAGCAGTTCTTC. This codes for CATSDEHVTGPKGYEQFF.

This clonotype was counted only a few times. The chain couples TRBV10-3 to TRBJ2-4, with 10 positions matching TRBD1. The CDR3 runs 16 residues. The germline V gene encodes CDR1 ENHRY and CDR2 SYGVKD. With V trimmed by 6 bases and J by 4 bases, 9 bases remained unmatched. In DNA, the CDR3 is TGTGCCATCAGCTCCGGGACAGGGGACCAAAAAAACATTCAGTACTTC. This translates into CAISSGTGDQKNIQYF.

This clonotype was seen repeatedly, ten times or more. This sequence joins TRBV28 and TRBJ2-1; the D gene is possibly TRBD1 (8 bases). Trimming took off 6 bases at V and 6 bases at J, with 21 bases between the two ends. In germline, CDR1 is MDHEN, CDR2 SYDVKM. This CDR3 spans 16 amino acids. The CDR3 nucleotides read TGTGCCAGCAGCCCTCGGACAGGGAGGGGAAGCAATGAGCAGTTCTTC. The encoded protein is CASSPRTGRGSNEQFF.

This clonotype has a count of ten or more. This chain uses TRBV5-1 with TRBJ2-1; D is ambiguous. Per germline, CDR1 SGHRS and CDR2 YFSETQ. The CDR3 contains 15 residues. V was shortened by 4 bases and J by 0 bases, with 11 bases between the two germline ends. The chain's CDR3 is CASSRLDGSYNEQFF. As DNA, the CDR3 is TGCGCCAGCAGCCGTTTAGACGGCTCCTACAATGAGCAGTTCTTC.

CDR3 loop: CASSIFSGASYEQYF. The CDR3 nucleotides are TGTGCCAGTAGTATTTTTTCGGGGGCGTCCTACGAGCAGTACTTC. The J gene is TRBJ2-7, the V gene TRBV19; perhaps D is TRBD1 or TRBD2 (6 bases each). Germline lookup yields CDR1 LNHDA and CDR2 SQIVND (reference sequence). This CDR3 comprises 15 residues. Trimming removed 3 bases at V and 1 base at J, with 13 bases between.

This clonotype was recorded at least ten times. The V call is TRBV24-1, the J call TRBJ2-3; D call uncertain. Trimming cost V 4 bases and J 4 bases, with 11 bases left between them. Germline CDR1 KGHDR, CDR2 SFDVKD. The length of the CDR3 is 14 residues. As DNA, the CDR3 is TGTGCCACCAGTGACCCTGGCCTCTCAGATACGCAGTATTTT. It yields the protein CATSDPGLSDTQYF.

This clonotype came up once. The CDR3 DNA sequence: TGTGCCAGCAGCTCCTGGGGGGGGCGCAATGAGCAGTTCTTC. Translating gives CASSSWGGRNEQFF. The chain has TRBV7-9 and TRBJ2-1; TRBD2 might be the D (7 bases). Between the trimmed V and J ends, which lost 4 bases and 6 bases, there was a span of 13 bases. CDR3 length: 14 residues. Germline V CDR1 and CDR2: SEHNR, FQNEAQ (reference sequence).

This clonotype was seen at least ten times. The chain employs TRBV11-2 and TRBJ1-6; D unresolved. This CDR3 has 13 residues. V was trimmed by 2 bases and J by 8 bases, leaving 7 bases between them. Germline V gene data show CDR1 as SGHAT and CDR2 as FQNNGV. The CDR3 loop is CASSLKGDSPLHF. The CDR3 DNA sequence: TGTGCCAGCAGCTTAAAGGGAGATTCACCCCTCCACTTT.

This clonotype turned up a few times. CDR3 sequence (DNA): TGTGCCACCAGTGTTTGTCTCCAAAAACACAATCAGCCCCAGCATTTT. Translating gives CATSVCLQKHNQPQHF. V and J are TRBV24-1 and TRBJ1-5; no definite D call. The CDR3 loop spans 16 amino acids. The V and J ends lost 5 bases and 3 bases respectively, with 16 bases between them. Germline loops: CDR1 KGHDR, CDR2 SFDVKD.